These 10 T cell receptor beta chains were sequenced from one sample in a study of T-cell reconstitution after alpha-beta-depleted transplantation in children. Using unique molecular identifiers, the investigators prepared the TCRbeta library. TCRdb independently ran MiXCR on the PCR reads; one entry per CDR3 protein. The sample contains a few hundred thousand distinct CDR3 sequences, over 10% of which appear only once. The specimen was PBMCs, mostly from graft donor cells, collected 360 days after TCRalphabeta/CD19-depleted stem cell transplant. These receptors originate from a male patient aged 5 to 17 who had a stem cell transplant for acute myeloid leukemia, so the T cells may come from the graft donor.

This clonotype was picked up a small number of times. CDR3 nucleotide sequence: TGCAGCGGGATCACGGGGGAATGGAAGCAGTACTTC. It encodes CSGITGEWKQYF. V gene TRBV29-1 combines with J gene TRBJ2-7, with TRBD2 as a possible D gene (6 bases). CDR1 and CDR2 from the germline V gene are SQVTM and ANQGSEA. The CDR3 has 12 residues. Between the trimmed V and J ends, which lost 7 bases and 8 bases, there was a span of 18 bases.

The chain couples TRBV6-2 or TRBV6-3 to TRBJ1-5; 11 positions match TRBD1. Germline loops: CDR1 MNHEY, CDR2 SVGEGT. The V segment lost 5 bases and the J segment 6 bases; nucleotides outside the gene matches: 3. The CDR3 runs 14 residues. The CDR3 DNA reads as TGTGCCAGCAGTCGGACAGGGGGCATTCAGCCCCAGCATTTT. It codes for CASSRTGGIQPQHF.

This clonotype has more than one count but fewer than ten. The chain combines TRBV12-3 or TRBV12-4 with TRBJ2-2, with D possibly TRBD2 on 5 matching bases. V was shortened by 10 bases and J by 5 bases, with 20 bases between the two germline ends. This CDR3 has 15 residues. The CDR3 DNA reads as TGTGCCATCCTGGGGTCGGGGAAATTTACCGGGGAGCTGTTTTTT. Its translation is CAILGSGKFTGELFF.

This clonotype was counted between two and nine times. The V and J genes are TRBV12-3 or TRBV12-4 and TRBJ2-1; possible D gene TRBD1, 5 bases. This CDR3 is built from 13 residues. V was pared by 6 bases and J by 3 bases, with 9 bases between. The CDR3 bases are TGTGCCAGCAGCCCGGACAACTACAATGAGCAGTTCTTC. Protein: CASSPDNYNEQFF.

This clonotype was observed a handful of times. The chain is built from TRBV29-1 and TRBJ2-7; weak D call: TRBD1 (6 bases). Germline V gives CDR1 SQVTM, CDR2 ANQGSEA. With 0 bases removed from V and 4 bases from J, the gap between germline ends came to 16 bases. The CDR3 covers 15 residues. The DNA for the CDR3 is TGCAGCGTTGAAGACGGGCAGGGGAACTCTTACGAGCAGTACTTC. Its translation is CSVEDGQGNSYEQYF.

The V and J genes are TRBV29-1 and TRBJ2-7; D unresolved. The germline V and J ends were trimmed by 1 base and 0 bases, with 4 bases remaining between them. The CDR3 has 12 residues. The germline V gene has CDR1 SQVTM and CDR2 ANQGSEA. DNA for the CDR3: TGCAGCGTTGAAGTAACCTCCTACGAGCAGTACTTC. As protein: CSVEVTSYEQYF.

V is TRBV20-1 and J is TRBJ2-7; the D call may be TRBD1 or TRBD2 (6 bases each). CDR3 size: 11 residues. Germline CDR1 reads DFQATT; CDR2 reads SNEGSKA (reference sequence). The CDR3 region is CSARGVHEQYF. CDR3 DNA sequence: TGCAGCGCGAGGGGGGTGCACGAGCAGTACTTC.

This clonotype was detected a few times. The rearrangement uses TRBV21-1 and TRBJ1-1; TRBD1 is the table's D call, not checked against the DNA. TRBV21-1 corresponds to a pseudogene. The CDR3 has 16 residues. CDR3 amino acids: CASRTVGPGRFTEAFF. The CDR3 nucleotides are TGTGCCAGCAGAACAGTGGGTCCAGGAAGGTTCACTGAAGCTTTCTTT.

The rearrangement links TRBV3-1 to TRBJ2-7; 11 bases match TRBD1. The V segment lost 6 bases and the J segment 7 bases; nucleotides outside the gene matches: 8. CDR1 is LGHDT, CDR2 YNNKEL, per germline (reference sequence). The length of the CDR3 is 14 residues. CDR3 region: CASSQDRGPREQYF. DNA for the CDR3: TGTGCCAGCAGTCAGGACAGGGGGCCTCGTGAGCAGTACTTC.

This clonotype has more than one count but fewer than ten. The genes are TRBV6-1 and TRBJ2-2; TRBD1 agrees at 9 bases. V lost 5 bases and J lost 4; bases outside the gene matches: 5. The CDR3 is 15 residues long. The germline V gene has CDR1 MNHNS and CDR2 SASEGT. DNA for the CDR3: TGTGCCAGCAGTCCGGACAGGGGCCCCACCGGGGAGCTGTTTTTT. Its protein product is CASSPDRGPTGELFF.